This T cell receptor beta chain was identified during a study of shared clonotypes between healthy human individuals. General observations from the study: The four-donor shared clonotypes exceeded non-shared clonotypes in generation probability, with non-shared ones scoring lower.

All the donors were Caucasian adults who lived in Nashville, Tennessee. In the sorted-subset replicate PCRs, approximately 200 ng DNA, 25,000 to 30,000 T cell genomes, was used. Some clones are missing from TCRdb's copy, which holds only in-frame ones; the method was immunoSEQ multiplex PCR. Of 1,500,000 or so clones listed, about 96% were seen once; the top ten hold roughly 1.2%. A remark on this clone: What it recognizes is unknown.

From germline, CDR1 is MDHEN and CDR2 SYDVKM. Trimming took off 1 base at V and 5 bases at J, with 14 bases between the two ends. The CDR3 covers 15 residues. Sequencing was performed on naive CD4+ T cells sorted from blood. Documented subset: CD45RA+ positively selected. The TCR sequence derives from a man under 40 in good health. V usage is TRBV28 and J usage is TRBJ1-1; D unresolved. The CDR3 spells CASSLFPRQGTEAFF. CDR3 DNA sequence: TGTGCCAGCAGTTTATTTCCGCGGCAAGGAACTGAAGCTTTCTTT.